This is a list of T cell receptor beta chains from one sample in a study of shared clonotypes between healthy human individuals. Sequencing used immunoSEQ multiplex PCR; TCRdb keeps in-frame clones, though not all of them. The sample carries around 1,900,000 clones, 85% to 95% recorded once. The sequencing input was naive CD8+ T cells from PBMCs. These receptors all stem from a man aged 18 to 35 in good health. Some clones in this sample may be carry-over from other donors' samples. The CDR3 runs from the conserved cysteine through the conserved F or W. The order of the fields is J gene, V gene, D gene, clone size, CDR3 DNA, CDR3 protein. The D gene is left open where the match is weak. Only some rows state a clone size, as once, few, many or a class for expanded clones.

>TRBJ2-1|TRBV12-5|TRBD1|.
TGTGCTAGTGGTTTGGCCCAGGGGGTCTACAATGAGCAGTTCTTC
CASGLAQGVYNEQFF
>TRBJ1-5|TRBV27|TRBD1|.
TGTGCCAGCAGTATCCGGGACAGAAATCAGCCCCAGCATTTT
CASSIRDRNQPQHF
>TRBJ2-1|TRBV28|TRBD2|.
TGTGCCAGCAGTTTAAGGAGAGCGGGGGTACCTGAGCAGTTCTTC
CASSLRRAGVPEQFF
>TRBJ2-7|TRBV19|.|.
TGTGCCAGTGGGGGCAGGGAAGGGATAAAGTACTTC
CASGGREGIKYF
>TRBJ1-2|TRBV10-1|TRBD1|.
TGCGCCAGCAGTAATAGGACAGGAGATTTTCGTCGGCGACAGGAGATTACTGTCTATGGCTACACCTTC
CASSNRTGDFRRRQEITVYGYTF
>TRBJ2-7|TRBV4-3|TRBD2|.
TGCGCCAGCAGCCAAGATTGGGCTAGCGGGAGTTACGAGCAGTACTTC
CASSQDWASGSYEQYF
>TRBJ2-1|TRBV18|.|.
TGTGCTTTCCGAGCAAACACCTACAATGAGCAGTTCTTC
CAFRANTYNEQFF
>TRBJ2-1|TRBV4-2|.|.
TGTGCCAGCAGCCAAGAACTGAGGGAGCAGTTCTTC
CASSQELREQFF
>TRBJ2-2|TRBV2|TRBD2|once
TGTGCCAGCAGTGAAGCACTAGCGGGTCCCACCGGGGAGCTGTTTTTT
CASSEALAGPTGELFF
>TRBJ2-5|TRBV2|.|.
TGTGCCAGCAGTGTTGGAGGGCCGGGGGCCGAGGAGACCCAGTACTTC
CASSVGGPGAEETQYF
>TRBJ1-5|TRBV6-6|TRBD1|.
TGTGCCAGCAGCCAGGACAGGGCAAACAATCAGCCCCAGCATTTT
CASSQDRANNQPQHF
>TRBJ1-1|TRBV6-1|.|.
TGTGCCAGCGTCATCCGAACTGCTATAGACACTGAAGCTTTCTTT
CASVIRTAIDTEAFF
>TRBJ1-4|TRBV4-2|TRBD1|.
TGTGCCAGCAGCCAAGCACCGACAGGGAATGAAAAACTGTTTTTT
CASSQAPTGNEKLFF
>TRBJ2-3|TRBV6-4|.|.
TGTGCCAGCAGTGACAGGGGACTCTTCACAGATACGCAGTATTTT
CASSDRGLFTDTQYF
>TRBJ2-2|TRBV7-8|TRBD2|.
TGTGCCAGCAGCTTAGAGAGAGGCCTAGCGGCGAACACCGGGGAGCTGTTTTTT
CASSLERGLAANTGELFF
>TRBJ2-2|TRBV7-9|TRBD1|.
TGTGCCAGCAGCTTAACGGGACAGTTATCCGGGGAGCTGTTTTTT
CASSLTGQLSGELFF
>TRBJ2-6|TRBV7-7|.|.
TGTGCCAGCAGCGCTGAATGGCCACAAAGTCGGGCCAACGTCCTGACTTTC
CASSAEWPQSRANVLTF
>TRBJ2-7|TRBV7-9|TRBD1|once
TGTGCCAGCAGCACCCCAGGACAGGGGCGGATGGGGATCGAGCAGTACTTC
CASSTPGQGRMGIEQYF
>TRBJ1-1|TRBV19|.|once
TGTGCCAGTAGCATTTTAGGCCAGAACACTGAAGCTTTCTTT
CASSILGQNTEAFF
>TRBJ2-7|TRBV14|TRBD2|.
TGTGCCAGCAGCCAAGCTAGCGGGAGCTCTCAAAACTACGAGCAGTACTTC
CASSQASGSSQNYEQYF
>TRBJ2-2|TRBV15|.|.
TGTGCCACCAGCCCCATTCCGAGGGCGGACACCGGGGAGCTGTTTTTT
CATSPIPRADTGELFF
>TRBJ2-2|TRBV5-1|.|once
TGCGCCAGCAGCCCAGCAGGGGCGGTTGGGAACACCGGGGAGCTGTTTTTT
CASSPAGAVGNTGELFF
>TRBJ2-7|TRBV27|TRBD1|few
TGTGCCAGCAGTCCCCGGACAGGCTACGAGCAGTACTTC
CASSPRTGYEQYF
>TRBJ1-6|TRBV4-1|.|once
TGCGCCAGCAGCCAAATCCAGGGACCCGATTCACCCCTCCACTTT
CASSQIQGPDSPLHF
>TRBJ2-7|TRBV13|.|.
TGTGCCAGCAGCTTAATGGCAGACCTCTACGAGCAGTACTTC
CASSLMADLYEQYF
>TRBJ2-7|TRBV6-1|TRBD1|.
TGTGCCAGCTACAGGGGATACGAGCAGTACTTC
CASYRGYEQYF
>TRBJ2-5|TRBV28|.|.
TGTGCCAGCAGTCCTTACCCCCAGACGGTGGGATCTGTATTTTGGCAAGAGACCCAGTACTTC
CASSPYPQTVGSVFWQETQYF
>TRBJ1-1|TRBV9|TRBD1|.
TGTGCCAGCAGCGTAGGACAGGGGGCTGAAGCTTTCTTT
CASSVGQGAEAFF
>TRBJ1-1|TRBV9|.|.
TGTGCCAGCAGCGTGAGGGGGGACCTCGGGACTGAAGCTTTCTTT
CASSVRGDLGTEAFF
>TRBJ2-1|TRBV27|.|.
TGTGCCAGCAGTCCGATTCCTAACAATGAGCAGTTCTTC
CASSPIPNNEQFF
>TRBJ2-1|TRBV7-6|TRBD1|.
TGTGCCAGCAGCCTATTGGACAGGGCCCTATCCTACAATGAGCAGTTCTTC
CASSLLDRALSYNEQFF
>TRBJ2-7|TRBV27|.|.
TGTGCCAGCAGTTTATCAGGAAACGAGCAGTACTTC
CASSLSGNEQYF
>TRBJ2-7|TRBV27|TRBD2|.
TGTGCCAGCAGCTTACAAAAAGCGGGAGGGTACTACGAGCAGTACTTC
CASSLQKAGGYYEQYF
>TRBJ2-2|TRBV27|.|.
TGTGCCAGCAATCGCGGCAGATTGAACACCGGGGAGCTGTTTTTT
CASNRGRLNTGELFF
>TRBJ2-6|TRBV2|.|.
TGTGCCAGCAGAGGTCCTCGCGTCACCGACTCTGGGGCCAACGTCCTGACTTTC
CASRGPRVTDSGANVLTF
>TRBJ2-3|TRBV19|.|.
TGTGCCAGTAGTATAGAGGCCCCGGGGACAGATACGCAGTATTTT
CASSIEAPGTDTQYF
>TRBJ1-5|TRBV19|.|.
TGTGCCAGTAGTATGACTAATAGCAATCAGCCCCAGCATTTT
CASSMTNSNQPQHF
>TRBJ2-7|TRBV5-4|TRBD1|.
TGTGCCAGCAGCTTGGATGACAGGGACTACGAGCAGTACTTC
CASSLDDRDYEQYF
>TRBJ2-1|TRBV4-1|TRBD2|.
TGCGCCAGCAGCCAGAGGACTAGCGGGTACAATGAGCAGTTCTTC
CASSQRTSGYNEQFF
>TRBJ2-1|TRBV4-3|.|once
TGCGCCAGCAGCCAAGATTGGAGAGACCTTTTGAATGAGCAGTTCTTC
CASSQDWRDLLNEQFF
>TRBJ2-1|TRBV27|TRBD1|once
TGTGCCAGCAGTCTCAGACAGGGATACAATGAGCAGTTCTTC
CASSLRQGYNEQFF
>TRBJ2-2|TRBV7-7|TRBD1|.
TGTGCCAGCAGCTTGGGACAGGGGCCCACCGGGGAGCTGTTTTTT
CASSLGQGPTGELFF
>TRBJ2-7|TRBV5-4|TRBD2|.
TGTGCCAGCAGCCCGGGGGCGGGAGGGATCTACGAGCAGTACTTC
CASSPGAGGIYEQYF
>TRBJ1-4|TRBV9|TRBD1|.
TGTGCCAGCAGCCCAGGGGGAACAGCTAATGAAAAACTGTTTTTT
CASSPGGTANEKLFF
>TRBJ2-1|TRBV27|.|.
TGTGCCAGCAGTTTATTGGGGCAGGATGAGCAGTTCTTC
CASSLLGQDEQFF
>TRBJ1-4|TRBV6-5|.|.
TGTGCCAGCAGTTACGACAGCTCCCAGGGTGAAAAACTGTTTTTT
CASSYDSSQGEKLFF
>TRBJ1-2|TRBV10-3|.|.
TGTGCCATCAGTGAGTCGAAGGACGCACTCTATGGCTACACCTTC
CAISESKDALYGYTF
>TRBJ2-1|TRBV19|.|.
TGTGCCAGTAGTATATGGTCGGGCTACAATGAGCAGTTCTTC
CASSIWSGYNEQFF
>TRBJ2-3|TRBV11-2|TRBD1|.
TGTGCCAGCAGCTTAACCCCCCCCGACAGGGCAGATACGCAGTATTTT
CASSLTPPDRADTQYF
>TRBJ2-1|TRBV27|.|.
TGTGCCAGCAGTTTTCTGCCTCCATACAATGAGCAGTTCTTC
CASSFLPPYNEQFF